This TCR beta chain was observed in a study of CD8+ T cells in alopecia areata. Overall study: Treated patients received oral tofacitinib, 5 to 10 mg twice daily.

The sample's treatment: oral pan-JAK inhibitor, 5-10 mg twice daily. Germline CDR1 reads SQVTM; CDR2 reads ANQGSEA. The length of the CDR3 is 16 residues. The V and J ends lost 3 bases and 0 bases, in that order; junction bases with no gene match: 8. RNA was isolated and reverse transcribed to cDNA, the sequencing template. Generated by immunoSEQ multiplex PCR, the TCRdb table keeps only in-frame clones and is missing some. The repertoire holds approximately 160,000 clones, with approximately 60% as singletons. This clone was detected only once. The sample in question was CD4+ T cells sorted from blood, obtained at week 24, from a patient treated with tofacitinib. The TCR was taken from a human donor with alopecia areata. J is TRBJ2-5 and V is TRBV29-1, with 9 bases lining up with TRBD2. In DNA form, the CDR3 reads TGCAGCGTTGAGCCCGCCCTAGCGGGGAACCAAGAGACCCAGTACTTC. This sequence encodes CSVEPALAGNQETQYF.